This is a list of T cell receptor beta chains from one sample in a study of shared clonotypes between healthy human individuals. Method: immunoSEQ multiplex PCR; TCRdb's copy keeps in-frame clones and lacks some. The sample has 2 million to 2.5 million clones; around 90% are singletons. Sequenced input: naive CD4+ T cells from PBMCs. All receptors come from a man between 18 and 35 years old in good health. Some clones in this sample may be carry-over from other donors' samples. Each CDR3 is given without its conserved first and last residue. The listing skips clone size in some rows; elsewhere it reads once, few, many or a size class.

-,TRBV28,ASSQQGAEAF
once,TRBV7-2,ASSFFGGGEQF
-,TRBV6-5,ASTRGQGYEQY
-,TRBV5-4,ASSLYGTNYGYT
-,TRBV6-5,ASKSGPPPNSPLH
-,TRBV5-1,ASAGGSNTGELF
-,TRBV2,ASEPTGGNTEAF
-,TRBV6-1,ASSYDGYNEQF
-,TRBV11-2,ASSLGLAGNTDTQY
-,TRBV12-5,ASGGGGEQF
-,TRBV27,ASSPRWDEPEEQY
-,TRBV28,ASSLDRGHGNTIY
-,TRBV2,ASSPQGADTEAF
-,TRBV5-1,ASSSGQGDEQF
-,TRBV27,ASTRFGNSYEQY